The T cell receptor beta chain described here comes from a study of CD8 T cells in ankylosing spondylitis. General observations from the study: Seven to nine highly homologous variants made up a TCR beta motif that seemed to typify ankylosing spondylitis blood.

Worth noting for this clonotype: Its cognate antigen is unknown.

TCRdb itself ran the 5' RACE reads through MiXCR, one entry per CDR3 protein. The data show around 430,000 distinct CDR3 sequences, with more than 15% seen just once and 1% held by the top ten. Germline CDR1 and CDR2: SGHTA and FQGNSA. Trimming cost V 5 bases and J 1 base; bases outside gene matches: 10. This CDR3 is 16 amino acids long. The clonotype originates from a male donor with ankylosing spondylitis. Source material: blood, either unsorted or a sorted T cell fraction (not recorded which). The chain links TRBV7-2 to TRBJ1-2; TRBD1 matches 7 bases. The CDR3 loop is CASSRTGRYFNYGYTF. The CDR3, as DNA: TGTGCCAGCAGCCGGACAGGCCGTTACTTTAACTATGGCTACACCTTC.